The present T cell receptor beta chain was sequenced within a study of Ad26.COV2.S vaccination and SARS-CoV-2 variants. This table comes from immunoSEQ multiplex PCR, and its TCRdb copy is limited to in-frame clones, with some not included. The data hold around 170,000 clones, with roughly 85% observed a single time. About this clone: What it recognizes is unknown.

V was pared by 2 bases and J by 7 bases, with 11 bases of the junction left unmatched. CDR3 length equals 17 residues. Germline V gene lookup returns CDR1 KGHDR and CDR2 SFDVKD. Points from the study as a whole: The analyses of TCR breadth and depth may have understated the size of total T cell responses. Placebo recipients showed lower spike-specific TCR breadth than vaccinees.

V usage is TRBV24-1 and J usage is TRBJ2-1, with 9 bases identical to TRBD2. The input for sequencing was peripheral blood, taken after recovery from COVID-19. The receptor was isolated from a human donor who had recovered from COVID-19. CDR3 nucleotides: TGTGCCACCAGTGATTCCCGTGCGGGAGGGCCGCGTAATGAGCAGTTCTTC. The encoded protein is CATSDSRAGGPRNEQFF.